These 29 T cell receptor beta chains were all obtained from the same sample, sequenced in a study of shared clonotypes between healthy human individuals. Profiled with immunoSEQ multiplex PCR; TCRdb holds only in-frame clones, not every one. The sample carries 2,500,000 or so clones, roughly 93% recorded once. The sample comprised naive CD4+ T cells from PBMCs. Regarding subset: CD45RA+ positively selected. These TCRs come from a man younger than 30 in good health. Some clones in this sample may be carry-over from other donors' samples.

The gene calls are TRBV7-3 and TRBJ2-3; 11 bases are a match to TRBD2. There are 15 residues in the CDR3. Germline CDR1 reads SGHTA; CDR2 reads FQGTGA. Trimming cost V 5 bases and J 8 bases; bases outside gene matches: 9. In DNA, the CDR3 is TGTGCCAGCAGCGTAGCGGGAGGGCCTGACGGTACGCAGTATTTT. This gives the protein CASSVAGGPDGTQYF. Full variable domain (rest looked up from reference TRBV7-3 and TRBJ2-3): GAGVSQTPSNKVTEKGKYVELRCDPISGHTALYWYRQSLGQGPEFLIYFQGTGAADDSGLPNDRFFAVRPEGSVSTLKIQRTERGDSAVYLCASSVAGGPDGTQYFGPGTRLTVL.

The V gene is TRBV13, the J gene TRBJ2-7; no firm D call. The germline V and J ends were trimmed by 0 bases and 1 base, with 10 bases remaining between them. The CDR3 is 15 residues long. Germline CDR1 PRHDT, CDR2 FYEKMQ (reference sequence). The CDR3 sequence: CASSLGLKESYEQYF. Here the CDR3 DNA reads TGTGCCAGCAGCTTAGGCCTAAAGGAATCCTACGAGCAGTACTTC.

The chain links TRBV27 to TRBJ2-7, with 9 nucleotides matching TRBD2. The CDR3 runs 14 residues. Germline CDR1 is MNHEY and CDR2 is SMNVEV (reference sequence). Trimming took 2 bases from V and 3 from J; bases not matched to a gene: 2. Here the CDR3 DNA reads TGTGCCAGCAGTTTAAGCGGGAGGTACTACGAGCAGTACTTC. Protein sequence: CASSLSGRYYEQYF.

J is TRBJ2-7 and V is TRBV5-1; 8 bases match TRBD2. In germline, CDR1 is SGHRS, CDR2 YFSETQ. The junction had 3 bases not matched to a gene; V was cut back by 4 bases and J by 0 bases. CDR3 length: 14 amino acids. This CDR3 reads CASSQRETSYEQYF. The CDR3 DNA reads TGCGCCAGCAGCCAGCGGGAGACCTCCTACGAGCAGTACTTC.

CDR3 loop: CASRVDPSYVEEQYF. The CDR3 coding sequence is TGCGCCAGCAGGGTGGACCCCTCTTATGTTGAAGAGCAGTACTTC. V gene TRBV5-1 combines with J gene TRBJ2-7; D not resolved. The V gene lost 5 bases and the J gene lost 7 bases, with 22 bases spanning the gap. CDR1 is SGHRS and CDR2 is YFSETQ in the germline V gene. CDR3 length equals 15 residues.

CDR3 sequence reads: CASSFEVGTEYGYTF. CDR3 DNA sequence: TGTGCCAGCAGCTTCGAGGTTGGGACAGAATATGGCTACACCTTC. V and J are TRBV5-4 and TRBJ1-2; TRBD1 agrees at 7 bases. J was trimmed by 5 bases and V by 2 bases; bases with no gene match: 9. Germline CDR1 reads SGHNT; CDR2 reads YYREEE (reference sequence). The CDR3 has 15 amino acids.

J is TRBJ2-3 and V is TRBV5-1; 10 positions match TRBD1. Germline CDR1 reads SGHRS; CDR2 reads YFSETQ. The CDR3 spans 17 residues. The V and J ends lost 0 bases and 3 bases, in that order; junction bases with no gene match: 7. DNA for the CDR3: TGCGCCAGCAGCTTGGCCGTGACAGGGGGCAGGACAGATACGCAGTATTTT. It is translated as CASSLAVTGGRTDTQYF. The full variable domain, rest sourced from reference TRBV5-1 and TRBJ2-3, is KAGVTQTPRYLIKTRGQQVTLSCSPISGHRSVSWYQQTPGQGLQFLFEYFSETQRNKGNFPGRFSGRQFSNSRSEMNVSTLELGDSALYLCASSLAVTGGRTDTQYFGPGTRLTVL.

This chain joins TRBV18 and TRBJ1-1, with D perhaps TRBD1 (5 bases). Trimming left V 6 bases short and J 5 bases short, with 13 bases between. The CDR3 runs 13 residues. In germline, CDR1 is KGHSH, CDR2 LQKENI. CDR3 in amino acids: CASSLREGTEAFF. For the CDR3, the DNA is TGTGCCAGCTCGCTCAGGGAAGGGACTGAAGCTTTCTTT. Looking up the rest from reference TRBV18 and TRBJ1-1 gives the full variable domain: NAGVMQNPRHLVRRRGQEARLRCSPMKGHSHVYWYRQLPEEGLKFMVYLQKENIIDESGMPKERFSAEFPKEGPSILRIQQVVRGDSAAYFCASSLREGTEAFFGQGTRLTVV.

This rearrangement joins TRBV7-2 to TRBJ2-5, with 7 bases matching TRBD1. V gave up 0 bases and J gave up 5 bases; unmatched junction bases: 6. The germline V gene has CDR1 SGHTA and CDR2 FQGNSA. There are 15 residues in the CDR3. The CDR3 bases are TGTGCCAGCAGCTTAGCAGTGACAGGGCTCGAGACCCAGTACTTC. This gives the protein CASSLAVTGLETQYF.

This rearrangement joins TRBV9 to TRBJ2-5, with D hard to call. The DNA matches TRBJ2-7 better at its end, which makes the J call doubtful. This CDR3 spans 16 amino acids. The V gene's germline CDR1 is SGDLS and CDR2 YYNGEE. The CDR3 loop reads CASSPSVTETAYEQYF. CDR3 DNA sequence: TGTGCCAGCAGCCCTTCCGTCACCGAGACGGCCTACGAGCAGTACTTC.

The rearrangement uses TRBV28 and TRBJ2-2, with D perhaps being TRBD1 or TRBD2 (5 bases each). Germline assignment: CDR1 MDHEN and CDR2 SYDVKM. This CDR3 is 15 amino acids long. V was cut by 5 bases and J by 2 bases, with 12 bases left in between. The CDR3 here is CASSPGRINTGELFF. CDR3 in DNA: TGTGCCAGCAGTCCGGGACGGATAAACACCGGGGAGCTGTTTTTT.

This clone has more than one count but fewer than ten. The chain is built from TRBV18 and TRBJ1-5; D is ambiguous. Germline V lookup: CDR1 KGHSH, CDR2 LQKENI. V was shortened by 3 bases and J by 11 bases, with 17 bases between the two germline ends. CDR3 length: 14 amino acids. The CDR3: CASSPGLEPITQHF. The CDR3 DNA reads TGTGCCAGCTCACCCGGCTTGGAGCCGATAACCCAGCATTTT.

The J gene is TRBJ2-7, the V gene TRBV7-9; D is unresolved. This CDR3 has 13 amino acids. Per the germline V gene, CDR1 is SEHNR and CDR2 is FQNEAQ (reference sequence). The germline V and J ends were trimmed by 5 bases and 2 bases, with 10 bases remaining between them. CDR3 DNA: TGTGCCAGCAGCCGAGCACCGACCTACGAGCAGTACTTC. Translation: CASSRAPTYEQYF.

V is TRBV19 and J is TRBJ2-1; 9 bases fit TRBD1. The CDR3 is made up of 17 amino acids. Germline V CDR1 and CDR2: LNHDA, SQIVND (reference sequence). J lost 5 bases, V lost 8 bases, and 16 bases had no gene match. The CDR3 bases are TGTGCCAGTGCATTTGGGACAGGGTCCGTACGGGACAATGAGCAGTTCTTC. Amino acids: CASAFGTGSVRDNEQFF.

This chain joins TRBV4-1 and TRBJ2-3, with TRBD2 matching 7 bases. After removal of 2 bases from V and 4 bases from J, the junction contained 6 bases not matched to a gene. Germline V lookup: CDR1 MGHRA, CDR2 YSYEKL. This CDR3 is built from 15 residues. CDR3 region: CASSQSGVSPDTQYF. In DNA form, the CDR3 reads TGCGCCAGCAGCCAAAGCGGGGTGAGTCCAGATACGCAGTATTTT.

The CDR3 DNA is TGTGCCAGCAGTGAAGGCGCGCGGGGTAGTGGGCCCCAGCATTTT. This codes for CASSEGARGSGPQHF. The chain has TRBV6-1 and TRBJ1-5; D ambiguous. Between the trimmed V and J ends, which lost 1 base and 9 bases, there was a span of 16 bases. The CDR3 sequence is 15 residues long. Per germline, CDR1 MNHNS and CDR2 SASEGT.

The V gene is TRBV27, the J gene TRBJ1-1; weak D call: TRBD1 (6 bases). V was trimmed by 6 bases and J by 4 bases, leaving 18 bases between them. CDR1 and CDR2 from the germline V gene are MNHEY and SMNVEV (reference sequence). The CDR3 extends over 15 amino acids. The CDR3 is CASRRVGGRFTEAFF. Written as DNA, the CDR3 is TGTGCCAGCAGACGGGTCGGGGGCAGGTTCACTGAAGCTTTCTTT.

The chain is built from TRBV27 and TRBJ1-6; TRBD1 agrees at 7 bases. V was pared by 6 bases and J by 12 bases, with 11 bases of the junction left unmatched. Germline assignment: CDR1 MNHEY and CDR2 SMNVEV (reference sequence). This CDR3 is 14 amino acids long. CDR3 bases: TGTGCCAGCAGCCCGGGGAGGGGGCGAGTACCCCTCCACTTT. As protein: CASSPGRGRVPLHF.

V usage is TRBV4-2 and J usage is TRBJ2-3; D is unclear. Trimming shortened V by 8 bases and J by 5 bases, and 5 bases separated the two germline ends. The CDR3 contains 10 residues. Germline loops: CDR1 LGHNA, CDR2 YNFKEQ. The CDR3 is CASSGDTQYF. For the CDR3, the DNA is TGTGCCAGCTCCGGAGATACGCAGTATTTT.

This chain joins TRBV7-2 and TRBJ2-3; the D gene is possibly TRBD1 (5 bases). V lost 2 bases and J 2 bases, leaving 11 bases between the germline ends. The CDR3 spans 15 residues. From germline, CDR1 is SGHTA and CDR2 FQGNSA. The CDR3 region is CASSLPGGATDTQYF. The CDR3 DNA follows: TGTGCCAGCAGCTTACCCGGTGGGGCCACAGATACGCAGTATTTT.

This clone showed up just once. This chain connects TRBV25-1 to TRBJ2-1; D is possibly TRBD1 (6 bases). The germline V gene has CDR1 MGHDK and CDR2 SYGVNS. This CDR3 region has 17 residues. V was shortened by 2 bases and J by 8 bases, with 22 bases between the two germline ends. CDR3 nucleotide sequence: TGTGCCAGCAGTGAAAAGGGGGTGGGGCCGTTACGCGATGAGCAGTTCTTC. It translates to CASSEKGVGPLRDEQFF.

The V call is TRBV6-6, the J call TRBJ1-2; D perhaps matches TRBD1 (5 bases). V was cut by 0 bases and J by 4 bases, with 12 bases left in between. This CDR3 is 15 amino acids long. CDR1 MNHNY and CDR2 SVGAGI come from the germline V gene (reference sequence). In nucleotides, the CDR3 is TGTGCCAGCAGTTACTCAGGGGCTGGGGGCTATGGCTACACCTTC. Its translation: CASSYSGAGGYGYTF.

The V call is TRBV5-4, the J call TRBJ2-7; 8 bases match TRBD2. The CDR3 totals 17 residues. Germline trimming cut 4 bases from V and 6 bases from J; bases unmatched to any gene: 18. The germline CDR1 and CDR2 sequences are SGHNT and YYREEE (reference sequence). CDR3 amino acids: CASSQMGPGTSSLEQYF. The CDR3 DNA follows: TGTGCCAGCAGCCAAATGGGGCCCGGGACTAGTTCCCTCGAGCAGTACTTC.

The chain employs TRBV11-2 and TRBJ2-7; 9 bases map to TRBD2. The CDR3 contains 18 residues. Unmatched junction bases numbered 17, after V lost 1 base and J lost 7 bases. The germline V gene has CDR1 SGHAT and CDR2 FQNNGV. The CDR3 protein is CASSLVLSAGGPVREQYF. CDR3 coding DNA: TGTGCCAGCAGCTTAGTACTAAGTGCGGGAGGGCCGGTGAGGGAGCAGTACTTC.

The rearrangement joins TRBV28 to TRBJ1-6, with TRBD1 as a possible D gene (5 bases). Germline loops: CDR1 MDHEN, CDR2 SYDVKM. This CDR3 comprises 13 residues. Trimming pared 8 bases from V and 7 bases from J, leaving 12 bases between. Written as DNA, the CDR3 is TGTGCCAGCGCCATGGGGGTCAATTCACCCCTCCACTTT. Protein sequence: CASAMGVNSPLHF.

The chain links TRBV7-9 to TRBJ2-3; D could derive from TRBD1 or TRBD2 (6 bases each). V lost 5 bases, J lost 2 bases, and 14 bases lay in between. Germline V gene data show CDR1 as SEHNR and CDR2 as FQNEAQ (reference sequence). The CDR3 has 15 residues. The CDR3 reads CASSPGGATTDTQYF. As DNA, the CDR3 is TGTGCCAGCAGCCCCGGGGGCGCCACCACAGATACGCAGTATTTT.

J is TRBJ2-5 and V is TRBV6-4; TRBD2 is a possible D gene (5 bases). Germline CDR1 MRHNA, CDR2 SNTAGT. The V gene lost 4 bases and the J gene lost 4 bases, with 10 bases spanning the gap. The CDR3 totals 13 residues. CDR3 in DNA: TGTGCCAGCAGTGCCGGGGAGAGAGAGACCCAGTACTTC. Protein sequence: CASSAGERETQYF.

V gene TRBV2 combines with J gene TRBJ1-5; D perhaps matches TRBD1 (6 bases). Germline loops: CDR1 SNHLY, CDR2 FYNNEI. The CDR3 is made up of 14 amino acids. V gave up 6 bases and J gave up 8 bases, with 17 bases separating them. Here the CDR3 reads CASRGGAPGEPQHF. The CDR3 region has the DNA TGTGCCAGCAGGGGGGGGGCCCCTGGGGAGCCCCAGCATTTT.

This chain joins TRBV19 and TRBJ1-1; 11 nucleotides match TRBD1. Germline V gene lookup returns CDR1 LNHDA and CDR2 SQIVND (reference sequence). Trimming took 4 bases from V and 8 from J; bases not matched to a gene: 3. CDR3 length: 13 amino acids. The chain's CDR3 is CASSNGQGAEAFF. The CDR3 bases are TGTGCCAGTAGTAACGGACAGGGGGCGGAAGCTTTCTTT.